A selection of T cell receptor beta chains follows, all from one sample in a study of blood T cell repertoires in COVID-19. The protocol was immunoSEQ multiplex PCR, while the TCRdb copy is restricted to in-frame clones and leaves out a portion. This sample has about 170,000 clones; approximately 79% occur once, and the top ten carry roughly 6.4%. Specimen: peripheral blood. All receptors come from a woman aged 40 to 50 with COVID-19, enrolled during active disease. Both conserved end residues are part of each CDR3. D genes are given only for firm matches. Size is stated for part of the rows, as once, few or many counts, or as a class when the clone is expanded.

D gene: NA
V gene: TRBV3-1/TRBV3-2
clone size: NA
J gene: TRBJ2-1
CDR3 DNA: TGTGCCAGCAGCCCCAGTCTAGCGAGGAATGAGCAGTTCTTC
CDR3 protein: CASSPSLARNEQFF

D gene: TRBD1
V gene: TRBV6-6
clone size: NA
J gene: TRBJ2-2
CDR3 DNA: TGTGCCAGCAGTCCTTCGGGACAGGGAAACACCGGGGAGCTGTTTTTT
CDR3 protein: CASSPSGQGNTGELFF

D gene: NA
V gene: TRBV27
clone size: NA
J gene: TRBJ1-5
CDR3 DNA: TGTGCCAGCAGTTTAGTTGGGGGAGGGAGGGTTAATCAGCCCCAGCATTTT
CDR3 protein: CASSLVGGGRVNQPQHF

D gene: NA
V gene: TRBV30
clone size: few
J gene: TRBJ1-4
CDR3 DNA: TGTGCCTGGAAGGGGGAAATTAATGAAAAACTGTTTTTT
CDR3 protein: CAWKGEINEKLFF

D gene: NA
V gene: TRBV28
clone size: NA
J gene: TRBJ1-2
CDR3 DNA: TGTGCCAGCTCCCCCCCGGTAGGGAGTAGCGGCTATGGCTACACCTTC
CDR3 protein: CASSPPVGSSGYGYTF

D gene: NA
V gene: TRBV29-1
clone size: NA
J gene: TRBJ2-7
CDR3 DNA: TGCAGCGTTAGTTCTCGACAGGGAGGCGAGCAGTACTTC
CDR3 protein: CSVSSRQGGEQYF

D gene: NA
V gene: TRBV19
clone size: NA
J gene: TRBJ1-6
CDR3 DNA: TGTGCCAGTCTAGACAGCTCCTATAATTCACCCCTCCACTTT
CDR3 protein: CASLDSSYNSPLHF

D gene: NA
V gene: TRBV7-8
clone size: NA
J gene: TRBJ1-4
CDR3 DNA: TGTGCCAGCAGCCCAGGACAAGGAAAACTGTTTTTT
CDR3 protein: CASSPGQGKLFF

D gene: TRBD1
V gene: TRBV5-5
clone size: NA
J gene: TRBJ2-7
CDR3 DNA: TGTGCCAGCAGCTCCGGGACAGGGTCCTACGAGCAGTACTTC
CDR3 protein: CASSSGTGSYEQYF

D gene: NA
V gene: TRBV6-6
clone size: NA
J gene: TRBJ2-1
CDR3 DNA: TGTGCCAGCAGACCGAGCTCCTACAATGAGCAGTTCTTC
CDR3 protein: CASRPSSYNEQFF

D gene: NA
V gene: TRBV12-3/TRBV12-4
clone size: NA
J gene: TRBJ2-1
CDR3 DNA: TGTGCCAGCAGTTTCGGTGGTATCGAGCAGTTCTTC
CDR3 protein: CASSFGGIEQFF

D gene: NA
V gene: TRBV6-5
clone size: NA
J gene: TRBJ1-1
CDR3 DNA: TGTGCCAGCAGCCCCCAGAACACTGAAGCTTTCTTT
CDR3 protein: CASSPQNTEAFF

D gene: NA
V gene: TRBV7-9
clone size: once
J gene: TRBJ1-4
CDR3 DNA: TGTGCCAGCAGCTTAGGGGCGACTAATGAAAAACTGTTTTTT
CDR3 protein: CASSLGATNEKLFF

D gene: TRBD1
V gene: TRBV4-1
clone size: NA
J gene: TRBJ1-1
CDR3 DNA: TGCGCCAGCAGCCAGGGGACAGGGAAGGTTTTAACTGAAGCTTTCTTT
CDR3 protein: CASSQGTGKVLTEAFF

D gene: TRBD2
V gene: TRBV4-1
clone size: NA
J gene: TRBJ2-1
CDR3 DNA: TGCGCCAGCAGCCACGGGACTAGCGGGAGGGCACAGAATGAGCAGTTCTTC
CDR3 protein: CASSHGTSGRAQNEQFF

D gene: NA
V gene: TRBV12-5
clone size: NA
J gene: TRBJ1-1
CDR3 DNA: TGTGCTAGTGGCCTCGGGGTGAACACTGAAGCTTTCTTT
CDR3 protein: CASGLGVNTEAFF

D gene: NA
V gene: TRBV6-6
clone size: NA
J gene: TRBJ2-2
CDR3 DNA: TGTGCCAGCAGTCCTAGAGCGGGGCAGGGGGCCAACACCGGGGAGCTGTTTTTT
CDR3 protein: CASSPRAGQGANTGELFF

D gene: NA
V gene: TRBV25-1
clone size: many
J gene: TRBJ2-3
CDR3 DNA: TGTGCCAGCTCCCACGACAGAATCACAGATACGCAGTATTTT
CDR3 protein: CASSHDRITDTQYF

D gene: NA
V gene: TRBV3-1/TRBV3-2
clone size: NA
J gene: TRBJ2-1
CDR3 DNA: TGTGCCAGCAGCCAGGAGGTTAGCTCCTACAATGAGCAGTTCTTC
CDR3 protein: CASSQEVSSYNEQFF

D gene: TRBD2
V gene: TRBV9
clone size: few
J gene: TRBJ2-5
CDR3 DNA: TGTGCCAGCAGCGTAGCATCGACTAGCGGGCCCCAAGAGACCCAGTACTTC
CDR3 protein: CASSVASTSGPQETQYF

D gene: NA
V gene: TRBV6-5
clone size: NA
J gene: TRBJ1-1
CDR3 DNA: TGTGCCAGCAGACGAGGGATGAACACTGAAGCTTTCTTT
CDR3 protein: CASRRGMNTEAFF

D gene: NA
V gene: TRBV12-3/TRBV12-4
clone size: NA
J gene: TRBJ1-1
CDR3 DNA: TGTGCCAGCAGCCAGGCCTACACTGAAGCTTTCTTT
CDR3 protein: CASSQAYTEAFF

D gene: TRBD2
V gene: TRBV18
clone size: NA
J gene: TRBJ2-1
CDR3 DNA: TGTGCCAGCTCACCAGCAACTAAGCGGGGGGTTAATGAGCAGTTCTTC
CDR3 protein: CASSPATKRGVNEQFF

D gene: NA
V gene: TRBV4-1
clone size: NA
J gene: TRBJ1-1
CDR3 DNA: TGCGCCAGCAGCCAGACACTGAACACTGAAGCTTTCTTT
CDR3 protein: CASSQTLNTEAFF

D gene: NA
V gene: TRBV6-5
clone size: NA
J gene: TRBJ1-2
CDR3 DNA: TGTGCCAGCAGTTCCTTCAGGGGAAAATATGGCTACACCTTC
CDR3 protein: CASSSFRGKYGYTF

D gene: TRBD1
V gene: TRBV15
clone size: NA
J gene: TRBJ1-6
CDR3 DNA: TGTGCCACCAGCAGGGGCCGACAGGGGAACAATTCACCCCTCCACTTT
CDR3 protein: CATSRGRQGNNSPLHF

D gene: NA
V gene: TRBV18
clone size: NA
J gene: TRBJ2-5
CDR3 DNA: TGTGCCAGCTCACCAGACCACAGGGAGACCCAGTACTTC
CDR3 protein: CASSPDHRETQYF

D gene: NA
V gene: TRBV9
clone size: NA
J gene: TRBJ1-4
CDR3 DNA: TGTGCCAGCAGCGGTGGCGGCAGCTTATATGAAAAACTGTTTTTT
CDR3 protein: CASSGGGSLYEKLFF

D gene: TRBD1
V gene: TRBV19
clone size: NA
J gene: TRBJ1-6
CDR3 DNA: TGTGCCAGTAGTGTGACAGGGCGACGCACTAATTCACCCCTCCACTTT
CDR3 protein: CASSVTGRRTNSPLHF

D gene: TRBD1
V gene: TRBV12-3/TRBV12-4
clone size: NA
J gene: TRBJ1-4
CDR3 DNA: TGTGCCGGCGGGACAGGGGTTAAAGAAAAACTGTTTTTT
CDR3 protein: CAGGTGVKEKLFF

D gene: TRBD2
V gene: TRBV14
clone size: NA
J gene: TRBJ2-7
CDR3 DNA: TGTGCCAGCAGCCAAGAATTGCTAGCGGGCCGCGAGCAGTACTTC
CDR3 protein: CASSQELLAGREQYF

D gene: NA
V gene: TRBV10-2
clone size: NA
J gene: TRBJ2-7
CDR3 DNA: TGCGCCAGCAGTGAGCCCGGTGGGCCACAGGGCGAGCAGTACTTC
CDR3 protein: CASSEPGGPQGEQYF

D gene: NA
V gene: TRBV6-6
clone size: NA
J gene: TRBJ1-5
CDR3 DNA: TGTGCCAGCAGTTATGAGCGGGTTGTTCAGCCCCAGCATTTT
CDR3 protein: CASSYERVVQPQHF

D gene: NA
V gene: TRBV7-9
clone size: NA
J gene: TRBJ2-1
CDR3 DNA: TGTGCCAGCAGGCCGGGCAATGAGCAGTTCTTC
CDR3 protein: CASRPGNEQFF

D gene: NA
V gene: TRBV28
clone size: NA
J gene: TRBJ1-5
CDR3 DNA: TGTGCCAGCAGCTCCCCCTTGGGGAGTCGGGGTCAGCCCCAGCATTTT
CDR3 protein: CASSSPLGSRGQPQHF